The 30 T cell receptor beta chains given below trace back to one sample, sequenced in a study of T cells in Graves' hyperthyroidism and ophthalmopathy. The CDR3 regions of TCR beta were amplified from RNA transcripts. The study used the HTBI primer set for a first-round RT-PCR of the TCR CDR3. MiXCR, run by TCRdb on the multiplex PCR reads, gives a single entry per CDR3 protein. Of 600,000 or so distinct CDR3 sequences listed, roughly 15% are singletons. The source material was blood. These receptors were obtained from a woman aged 45-65 years with Graves' ophthalmopathy.

Only a few counts were recorded for this clonotype. V is TRBV5-8 and J is TRBJ2-7, with 10 positions matching TRBD2. This CDR3 comprises 16 residues. V gave up 2 bases and J gave up 4 bases; unmatched junction bases: 9. Germline CDR1 and CDR2: SGHTS and YDEGEE. CDR3 region: CASSFSLAGVGYEQYF. The CDR3 region has the DNA TGTGCCAGCAGCTTTAGTCTAGCGGGAGTTGGGTACGAGCAGTACTTC.

There are many counts of this clonotype. The chain couples TRBV28 to TRBJ2-7; either TRBD1 or TRBD2 may supply D (5 bases each). Germline CDR1 is MDHEN and CDR2 is SYDVKM. The CDR3 has 15 residues. Trimming cost V 6 bases and J 5 bases, with 20 bases left between them. DNA for the CDR3: TGTGCCAGCAGAGTCCAGGGAGTCCATGTCAACGAGCAGTACTTC. Residues: CASRVQGVHVNEQYF. The variable domain in full, completed from reference TRBV28 and TRBJ2-7, reads DVKVTQSSRYLVKRTGEKVFLECVQDMDHENMFWYRQDPGLGLRLIYFSYDVKMKEKGDIPEGYSVSREKKERFSLILESASTNQTSMYLCASRVQGVHVNEQYFGPGTRLTVT.

This clonotype was picked up many times. The rearrangement links TRBV2 to TRBJ2-3; 7 bases are a match to TRBD1. CDR1 and CDR2 (germline): SNHLY, FYNNEI. The CDR3 extends over 16 amino acids. J lost 3 bases, V lost 6 bases, and 12 bases had no gene match. CDR3 coding DNA: TGTGCCAGCAGGAGACAGGGTGGGAGTGTGACAGATACGCAGTATTTT. Translation gives CASRRQGGSVTDTQYF.

This chain connects TRBV5-4 to TRBJ2-1, with D perhaps matching TRBD2 (5 bases). V lost 1 base and J 15 bases, leaving 26 bases between the germline ends. The CDR3 extends over 16 amino acids. CDR1 SGHNT and CDR2 YYREEE come from the germline V gene (reference sequence). The CDR3 protein is CASSLWMESGLKIGFF. The CDR3 DNA sequence: TGTGCCAGCAGCTTGTGGATGGAGAGCGGACTCAAGATAGGGTTCTTC.

The table lists this clonotype with a few counts. The J gene is TRBJ1-1, the V gene TRBV4-2; 7 bases align to TRBD1. Trimming removed 0 bases from V and 7 bases from J; junction bases left unmatched: 8. CDR1 is LGHNA and CDR2 is YNFKEQ in the germline V gene. This CDR3 spans 15 amino acids. The CDR3 sequence is CASSQEETGQFEAFF. The CDR3 nucleotides read TGTGCCAGCAGCCAAGAAGAGACAGGGCAGTTTGAAGCTTTCTTT.

This clonotype was seen repeatedly, ten times or more. The CDR3 DNA sequence: TGTGCCAGCAGCCGGGCCGTCATCTCTGGCGGGACGGGTTACGAGCAGTACTTC. Amino acids: CASSRAVISGGTGYEQYF. The chain combines TRBV11-2 with TRBJ2-7; D perhaps matches TRBD2 (6 bases). Trimming shortened V by 5 bases and J by 4 bases, and 27 bases separated the two germline ends. The CDR3 totals 18 residues. CDR1 is SGHAT, CDR2 FQNNGV, per germline. The complete variable domain, with remaining parts taken from reference TRBV11-2 and TRBJ2-7, reads EAGVAQSPRYKIIEKRQSVAFWCNPISGHATLYWYQQILGQGPKLLIQFQNNGVVDDSQLPKDRFSAERLKGVDSTLKIQPAKLEDSAVYLCASSRAVISGGTGYEQYFGPGTRLTVT.

This clonotype was observed many times. The genes are TRBV3-1 and TRBJ2-7; D not certain. V dropped 2 bases and J dropped 3 bases, with 5 bases sitting between them. Per germline, CDR1 LGHDT and CDR2 YNNKEL (reference sequence). This CDR3 is 12 amino acids long. The CDR3 loop reads CASSQWFYEQYF. The CDR3 DNA reads TGTGCCAGCAGCCAATGGTTCTACGAGCAGTACTTC.

This clonotype has at least ten counts. The V call is TRBV6-2 or TRBV6-3, the J call TRBJ2-1; 8 positions match TRBD1. The CDR3 is 17 amino acids. V lost 0 bases, J lost 7 bases, and 11 bases stayed unmatched. Germline assignment: CDR1 MNHEY and CDR2 SVGEGT. The CDR3 reads CASSYSKGQGAGNEQFF. The DNA of the CDR3 is TGTGCCAGCAGTTACTCGAAAGGGCAGGGGGCAGGGAATGAGCAGTTCTTC.

The table lists this clonotype with many counts. V usage is TRBV6-9 and J usage is TRBJ1-5, with D uncertain. The CDR3 runs to 14 residues. V was shortened by 9 bases and J by 3 bases, with 15 bases between the two germline ends. Germline lookup yields CDR1 MNHGY and CDR2 SVAAGI. The CDR3 loop is CARKKGDTNQPQHF. The CDR3 DNA sequence: TGTGCCAGGAAAAAGGGTGACACCAATCAGCCCCAGCATTTT.

This clonotype showed up just a few times. This rearrangement joins TRBV12-3 or TRBV12-4 to TRBJ2-7; D call uncertain. CDR3 size: 14 residues. With 2 bases removed from V and 4 bases from J, the gap between germline ends came to 12 bases. The CDR3 is CASSLLGFGYEQYF. CDR3 sequence (DNA): TGTGCCAGCAGTTTATTAGGGTTTGGATACGAGCAGTACTTC.

This clonotype has ten or more counts. This chain joins TRBV7-2 and TRBJ2-1; D is unresolved. This CDR3 spans 13 amino acids. V lost 5 bases to trimming and J lost 5 bases, with 10 bases between them. In germline, CDR1 is SGHTA, CDR2 FQGNSA. In nucleotides, the CDR3 is TGTGCCAGCAGCACCACTCTACACAATGAGCAGTTCTTC. It yields the protein CASSTTLHNEQFF.

In its sample, this clonotype was seen many times. V gene TRBV7-2 combines with J gene TRBJ1-2, with D possibly TRBD1 on 5 matching bases. The CDR3 sequence is 13 residues long. Trimming took off 3 bases at V and 6 bases at J, with 11 bases between the two ends. Germline CDR1 is SGHTA and CDR2 is FQGNSA. This chain's CDR3 is CASSFRAGHGYTF. In DNA, the CDR3 is TGTGCCAGCAGCTTTCGGGCGGGACATGGCTACACCTTC.

This clonotype was seen more than once but under ten times. The chain combines TRBV2 with TRBJ1-2, with 9 bases aligning to TRBD1. Looked up from germline, CDR1 is SNHLY and CDR2 is FYNNEI. J was trimmed by 10 bases and V by 7 bases; bases with no gene match: 7. There are 12 residues in the CDR3. CDR3 nucleotide sequence: TGTGCCAGCAACGGGGACAGGGTTGTCTACACCTTC. Its protein product is CASNGDRVVYTF.

This clonotype was observed many times. This chain joins TRBV27 and TRBJ2-1, with D unresolved. Trimming took off 8 bases at V and 0 bases at J, with 14 bases between the two ends. CDR1 and CDR2 (germline): MNHEY, SMNVEV (reference sequence). This CDR3 contains 15 residues. In DNA form, the CDR3 reads TGTGCCAGCTATCCCACCCCGAGCTCCTACAATGAGCAGTTCTTC. Encoded protein: CASYPTPSSYNEQFF.

This clonotype appeared many times. J is TRBJ1-5 and V is TRBV18, with D unclear. Trimming removed 2 bases at V and 4 bases at J, with 3 bases between. Per the germline V gene, CDR1 is KGHSH and CDR2 is LQKENI. This CDR3 spans 12 amino acids. The DNA of the CDR3 is TGTGCCAGCTCACCAGGGAATCAGCCCCAGCATTTT. Protein sequence: CASSPGNQPQHF.

The CDR3 DNA reads as TGCAGTGCTAGAGATCAGGGGGCTAGCGGGAGTTTCGGGGAGCTGTTTTTT. This translates into CSARDQGASGSFGELFF. The chain uses TRBV20-1 and TRBJ2-2; 10 positions agree with TRBD2. The V segment lost 0 bases and the J segment 7 bases; nucleotides outside the gene matches: 11. Germline loops: CDR1 DFQATT, CDR2 SNEGSKA (reference sequence). There are 17 residues in the CDR3.

The chain links TRBV4-3 to TRBJ2-5; TRBD1 matches 7 bases. Looked up from germline, CDR1 is LGHNA and CDR2 is YSLEER. With V trimmed by 0 bases and J by 4 bases, 8 bases remained unmatched. The CDR3 contains 16 residues. CDR3 loop: CASSQDLTGRGETQYF. The DNA of the CDR3 is TGCGCCAGCAGCCAAGATCTGACAGGGAGAGGAGAGACCCAGTACTTC.

This clonotype has a count of ten or more. This chain links TRBV28 with TRBJ2-3; D might be TRBD1 (7 bases). Germline CDR1 and CDR2: MDHEN and SYDVKM. This CDR3 has 16 amino acids. The V gene lost 6 bases and the J gene lost 3 bases, with 19 bases spanning the gap. This chain's CDR3 is CASSRSQGRLTDTQYF. CDR3 sequence (DNA): TGTGCCAGCAGCCGATCACAGGGGAGGTTGACAGATACGCAGTATTTT.

This clonotype was recorded at least ten times. This chain joins TRBV3-1 and TRBJ2-1, with D perhaps matching TRBD1 or TRBD2 (6 bases each). The CDR3 is 21 amino acids. Germline V gene data show CDR1 as LGHDT and CDR2 as YNNKEL (reference sequence). The germline V and J ends were trimmed by 1 base and 9 bases, with 34 bases remaining between them. The CDR3 sequence: CASSQVGVGPGEDPSFGEQFF. In nucleotides, the CDR3 is TGTGCCAGCAGCCAAGTGGGAGTGGGGCCAGGGGAGGATCCCTCATTTGGTGAGCAGTTCTTC.

There are many counts of this clonotype. The CDR3 nucleotides read TGTGCCAGCTCACGAGAGACAGGGGTCTCAAACACTGAAGCTTTCTTT. Amino acids: CASSRETGVSNTEAFF. The chain recombines TRBV18 with TRBJ1-1; TRBD1 matches 8 bases. The CDR3 is 16 amino acids. J lost 2 bases, V lost 4 bases, and 9 bases had no gene match. CDR1 is KGHSH, CDR2 LQKENI, per germline.

This clonotype was picked up many times. This chain uses TRBV7-3 with TRBJ2-5, with a tentative D call TRBD1 (5 bases). CDR3 length: 13 amino acids. Germline CDR1 reads SGHTA; CDR2 reads FQGTGA. Trimming shortened V by 4 bases and J by 5 bases, and 11 bases separated the two germline ends. CDR3 residues: CASSSKGRETQYF. The DNA for the CDR3 is TGTGCCAGCAGCTCCAAGGGGCGGGAGACCCAGTACTTC.

The sample holds many counts of this clonotype. V and J are TRBV3-1 and TRBJ2-5; D uncertain. CDR1 and CDR2 from the germline V gene are LGHDT and YNNKEL (reference sequence). The CDR3 loop spans 15 amino acids. V shed 0 bases and J shed 1 base, with 9 bases lying between them. CDR3 sequence: CASSQDGLTQETQYF. CDR3 coding DNA: TGTGCCAGCAGCCAAGATGGGCTAACCCAAGAGACCCAGTACTTC.

This clonotype was counted many times. The J gene is TRBJ2-7, the V gene TRBV3-1; no clear D. The CDR3 runs 11 residues. V was clipped by 0 bases and J by 7 bases, with 4 bases between them. Germline V gives CDR1 LGHDT, CDR2 YNNKEL (reference sequence). CDR3 coding DNA: TGTGCCAGCAGCCAAGAGCGGGAGCAGTACTTC. Translating it yields CASSQEREQYF.

This clonotype has just a few counts. The genes are TRBV29-1 and TRBJ2-7; TRBD2 is a possible D gene (6 bases). The ends were cut back, 6 bases at V and 6 bases at J, with 12 bases in the middle. Germline values: CDR1 SQVTM, CDR2 ANQGSEA. This CDR3 contains 11 residues. CDR3 nucleotide sequence: TGCAGCGTAACCAGGCGGGGCGAGCAGTACTTC. It codes for CSVTRRGEQYF.

There are many counts of this clonotype. This rearrangement joins TRBV20-1 to TRBJ2-1; D gene uncertain. The CDR3 runs 14 residues. The germline CDR1 and CDR2 sequences are DFQATT and SNEGSKA (reference sequence). V shed 0 bases and J shed 8 bases, with 14 bases lying between them. The CDR3 loop reads CSARDHSGPDEQFF. CDR3 DNA: TGCAGTGCTAGAGATCACTCGGGCCCGGATGAGCAGTTCTTC.

The gene calls are TRBV29-1 and TRBJ2-1, with TRBD2 as a possible D gene (6 bases). V was clipped by 6 bases and J by 0 bases, with 12 bases between them. The CDR3 runs 14 residues. The germline CDR1 and CDR2 sequences are SQVTM and ANQGSEA. Here the CDR3 reads CSVPGSGSYNEQFF. CDR3 in DNA: TGCAGCGTCCCGGGTAGCGGCTCCTACAATGAGCAGTTCTTC.

This clonotype was seen ten or more times. J is TRBJ2-1 and V is TRBV30; possible D gene TRBD1, 8 bases. V was shortened by 5 bases and J by 4 bases, with 15 bases between the two germline ends. CDR1 is GTSNPN and CDR2 is SVGIG in the germline V gene (reference sequence). CDR3 size: 14 residues. CDR3 bases: TGTGCCTGGGATGGACAGGGAGGGTACAATGAGCAGTTCTTC. It codes for CAWDGQGGYNEQFF. The full variable domain, completed using reference TRBV30 and TRBJ2-1, is SQTIHQWPATLVQPVGSPLSLECTVEGTSNPNLYWYRQAAGRGLQLLFYSVGIGQISSEVPQNLSASRPQDRQFILSSKKLLLSDSGFYLCAWDGQGGYNEQFFGPGTRLTVL.

On this clonotype: The junction does not match germline at one end; this may be a read error. Here the CDR3 DNA reads TGTGCCAACAGCTTAGGTCTCTCGTCCCAAGAGACCCAGTACTTC. As protein: CANSLGLSSQETQYF. The chain uses TRBV5-6 and TRBJ2-5; unclear D gene. Germline V CDR1 and CDR2: SGHDT, YYEEEE. The CDR3 is 15 amino acids.

This clonotype came up a few times. The J gene is TRBJ2-7, the V gene TRBV6-1; D is perhaps TRBD1 or TRBD2 (6 bases each). CDR1 and CDR2 from the germline V gene are MNHNS and SASEGT. The CDR3 is 15 amino acids. Trimming shortened V by 6 bases and J by 4 bases, and 19 bases separated the two germline ends. For the CDR3, the DNA is TGTGCCAGCAGCCCCGTTTCCGGGGGCCTTTACGAGCAGTACTTC. It is translated as CASSPVSGGLYEQYF.

This clonotype was found a few times. This sequence joins TRBV6-6 and TRBJ2-3; D call uncertain. CDR3 length: 14 residues. V lost 2 bases to trimming and J lost 9 bases, with 15 bases between them. The germline gives CDR1 MNHNY, CDR2 SVGAGI (reference sequence). The CDR3 DNA is TGTGCCAGCAGTTACGATCTGGGGTTGGGGACGCAGTATTTT. This gives the protein CASSYDLGLGTQYF.